The rows below give T cell receptor beta chains drawn from one sample of a study of regulatory T cells in long-lasting Graves disease. TCRdb analysed the multiplex PCR reads with MiXCR anew, one entry per CDR3 protein. The profile covers some 410,000 distinct CDR3 sequences, with about 16% appearing a single time and approximately 11% taken by the ten largest. The data were also submitted as part of a second study, on T cells in Graves' hyperthyroidism and ophthalmopathy.

The specimen comprised peripheral blood mononuclear cells (PBMCs), sampled at new diagnosis, from a patient treated with antithyroid drugs. These receptors all come from a woman aged 25 to 45 with Graves disease. The CDR3 runs from the conserved cysteine through the conserved F or W. The D gene is left open where the match is weak. Some rows mark clone size as missing; the rest say once, few, many or name a class of expanded clone.

TRBV12-3/TRBV12-4	TRBJ1-1	many	18	NA	TGTGCCAGCAGCCCTTTCGGGAGGGACGGAAGAATGAACACTGAAGCTTTCTTT	CASSPFGRDGRMNTEAFF
TRBV20-1	TRBJ1-2	few	13	NA	TGCAGTGCTAGAGATAGCACTAACTATGGCTACACCTTC	CSARDSTNYGYTF
TRBV27	TRBJ2-7	many	16	NA	TGTGCCAGCAGTACCAGGGGAGCCCTACATTGGTACGAGCAGTACTTC	CASSTRGALHWYEQYF
TRBV28	TRBJ1-5	many	13	NA	TGTGCCAGCAGTTCCTCGGGCAATCAGCCCCAGCATTTT	CASSSSGNQPQHF
TRBV19	TRBJ2-7	few	14	TRBD2	TGTGCCAGTAGTCGAGCGGGAGCGGACTACGAGCAGTACTTC	CASSRAGADYEQYF
TRBV7-2	TRBJ2-7	NA	17	TRBD2	TGTGCCAGCAGCTCCTGGCGCTCCGGGACTAGGGCCGGCGAGCAGTACTTC	CASSSWRSGTRAGEQYF
TRBV25-1	TRBJ2-5	NA	23	TRBD2	TGTGCCCCGCAGGGGATGAGCCACGCCAGGGAGCGGGAGAGAATTCAGAATAAGGAGACCCAGTACTTC	CAPQGMSHARERERIQNKETQYF
TRBV6-2/TRBV6-3	TRBJ2-7	NA	15	NA	TGTGCCAGCAGTTACTCTACTGACAGCTCCTACGAGCAGTACTTC	CASSYSTDSSYEQYF
TRBV7-2	TRBJ1-5	NA	15	NA	TGTGCCAGCAGCTTTACCTCGGGTGGCAATCAGCCCCAGCATTTT	CASSFTSGGNQPQHF
TRBV6-2/TRBV6-3	TRBJ2-1	many	16	TRBD2	TGTGCCAGCAGTTACCCCGGGACTAGCGGGTTCAATGAGCAGTTCTTC	CASSYPGTSGFNEQFF
TRBV5-5	TRBJ2-5	many	16	TRBD2	TGTGCCAGCAGCCCCGACACCGCGGGGGGCCAAGAGACCCAGTACTTC	CASSPDTAGGQETQYF
TRBV24-1	TRBJ2-5	many	13	NA	TGTGCCACCAGTTCTGGGGCATTGGAGACCCAGTACTTC	CATSSGALETQYF
TRBV5-1	TRBJ2-7	many	13	TRBD1	TGCGCCAGCAGCGCCCGACAGGGTGGCGAGCAGTACTTC	CASSARQGGEQYF
TRBV7-9	TRBJ2-7	NA	15	TRBD1	TGTGCCAGCAGCCCGGGGACAGGTTACCTTCACGAGCAGTACTTC	CASSPGTGYLHEQYF
TRBV6-1	TRBJ2-7	many	14	TRBD1	TGTGCCAGCAGTCCCGGACAGGTGGGGTACGAGCAGTACTTC	CASSPGQVGYEQYF
TRBV12-3/TRBV12-4	TRBJ2-1	many	22	TRBD2	TGTGCCAGCAGTTTCCCCCGGCTAGCGGGAGGGCGGGGTGAAAACTTCTACAATGAGCAGTTCTTC	CASSFPRLAGGRGENFYNEQFF